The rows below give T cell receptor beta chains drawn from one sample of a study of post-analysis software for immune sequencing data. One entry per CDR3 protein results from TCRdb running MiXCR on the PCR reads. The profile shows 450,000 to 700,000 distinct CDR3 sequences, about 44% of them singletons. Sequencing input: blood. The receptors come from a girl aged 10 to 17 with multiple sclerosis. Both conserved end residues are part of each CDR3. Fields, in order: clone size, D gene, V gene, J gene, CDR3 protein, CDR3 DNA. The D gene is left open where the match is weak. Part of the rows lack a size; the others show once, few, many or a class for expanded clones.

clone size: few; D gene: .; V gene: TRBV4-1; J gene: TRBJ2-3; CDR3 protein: CASSQPAGLFAYTQYF; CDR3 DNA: TGCGCCAGCAGCCAACCGGCCGGACTGTTTGCATATACGCAGTATTTT
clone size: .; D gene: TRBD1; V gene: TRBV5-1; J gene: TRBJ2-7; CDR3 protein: CASSGNWDREDEQYF; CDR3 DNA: TGCGCCAGCAGCGGAAACTGGGACAGGGAGGACGAGCAGTACTTC
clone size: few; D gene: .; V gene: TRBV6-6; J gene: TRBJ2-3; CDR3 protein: CASLGGADTQYF; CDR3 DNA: TGTGCCAGCCTAGGGGGAGCAGATACGCAGTATTTT
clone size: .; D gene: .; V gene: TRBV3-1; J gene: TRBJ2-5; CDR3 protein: CASSHSRGNEQYF; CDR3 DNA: TGTGCCAGCAGTCACTCGAGAGGTAATGAGCAGTACTTC
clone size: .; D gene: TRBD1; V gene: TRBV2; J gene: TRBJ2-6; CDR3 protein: CASSMTGAGANVLTF; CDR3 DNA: TGTGCCAGCAGTATGACAGGGGCTGGGGCCAACGTCCTGACTTTC
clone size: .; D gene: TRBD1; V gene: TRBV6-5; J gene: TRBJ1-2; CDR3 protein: CASSYKAGTGDGYTF; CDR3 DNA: TGTGCCAGCAGTTATAAGGCCGGGACAGGGGATGGCTACACCTTC
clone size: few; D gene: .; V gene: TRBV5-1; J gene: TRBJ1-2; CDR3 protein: CASSLISRGWNGYTF; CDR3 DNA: TGCGCCAGCAGCTTGATCAGCAGGGGATGGAATGGCTACACCTTC
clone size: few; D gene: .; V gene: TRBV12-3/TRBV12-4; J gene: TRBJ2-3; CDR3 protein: CASSLSTNTDTQYF; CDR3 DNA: TGTGCCAGCAGTTTATCTACGAACACAGATACGCAGTATTTT
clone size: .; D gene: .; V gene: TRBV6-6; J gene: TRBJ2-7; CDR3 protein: CASSYPESSYEQYF; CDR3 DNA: TGTGCCAGCAGTTACCCGGAATCTTCCTACGAGCAGTACTTC
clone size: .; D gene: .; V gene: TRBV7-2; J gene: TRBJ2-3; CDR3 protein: CASSLGPESTDTQYF; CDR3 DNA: TGTGCCAGCAGCTTGGGGCCCGAAAGCACAGATACGCAGTATTTT
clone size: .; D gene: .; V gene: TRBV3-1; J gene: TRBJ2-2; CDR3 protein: CASSQGPGTAGELFF; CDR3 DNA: TGTGCCAGCAGCCAAGGACCAGGGACCGCCGGGGAGCTGTTTTTT
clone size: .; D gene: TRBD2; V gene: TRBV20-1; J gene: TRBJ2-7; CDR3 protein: CSARERGGGAYEQYF; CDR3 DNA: TGCAGTGCTAGAGAACGGGGCGGGGGGGCCTACGAGCAGTACTTC
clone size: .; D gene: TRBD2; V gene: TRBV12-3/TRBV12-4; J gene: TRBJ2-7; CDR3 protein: CASSKLAGSYEQYF; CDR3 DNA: TGTGCCAGCAGCAAACTAGCGGGATCGTACGAGCAGTACTTC
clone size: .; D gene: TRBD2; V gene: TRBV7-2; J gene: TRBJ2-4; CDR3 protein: CASIGAGEQYF; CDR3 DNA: TGTGCCAGCATAGGGGCGGGGGAGCAGTACTTC
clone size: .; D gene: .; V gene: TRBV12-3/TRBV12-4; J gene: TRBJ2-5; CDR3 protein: CASRPIGPGTQYF; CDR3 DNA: TGTGCCAGCAGACCGATAGGGCCGGGGACCCAGTACTTC
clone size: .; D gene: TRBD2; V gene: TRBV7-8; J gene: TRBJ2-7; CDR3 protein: CASRSTSGSSYEQYF; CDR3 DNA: TGTGCCAGCAGAAGCACTAGCGGAAGCTCCTACGAGCAGTACTTC
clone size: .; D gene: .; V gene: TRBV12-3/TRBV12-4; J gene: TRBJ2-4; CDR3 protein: CASSPVRVRAKNIQYF; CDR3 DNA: TGTGCCAGCAGTCCCGTCAGGGTGAGAGCCAAAAACATTCAGTACTTC
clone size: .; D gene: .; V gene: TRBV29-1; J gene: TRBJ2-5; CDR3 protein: CGVEDWGQQETQYF; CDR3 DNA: TGCGGCGTTGAAGATTGGGGTCAGCAAGAGACCCAGTACTTC
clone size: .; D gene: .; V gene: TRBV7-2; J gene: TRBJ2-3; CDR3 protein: CASSPLGGTTGTDTQYF; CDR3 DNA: TGTGCCAGCAGCCCTCTAGGGGGTACGACGGGCACAGATACGCAGTATTTT
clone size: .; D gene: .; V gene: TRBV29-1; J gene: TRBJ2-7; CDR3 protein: CSAFGTPLYEQYF; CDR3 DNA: TGCAGCGCATTTGGGACACCACTTTACGAGCAGTACTTC
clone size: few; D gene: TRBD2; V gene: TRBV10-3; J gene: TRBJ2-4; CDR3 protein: CAISEAGLAVLAKNIQYF; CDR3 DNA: TGTGCCATCAGTGAAGCGGGACTAGCAGTACTAGCCAAAAACATTCAGTACTTC
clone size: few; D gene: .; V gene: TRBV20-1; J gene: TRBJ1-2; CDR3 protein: CSAPPARFEHGYTF; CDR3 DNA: TGCAGTGCTCCTCCGGCCCGATTCGAGCATGGCTACACCTTC
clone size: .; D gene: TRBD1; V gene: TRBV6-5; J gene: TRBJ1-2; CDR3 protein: CASSPGQVYGYTF; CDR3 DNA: TGTGCCAGCAGTCCGGGACAGGTCTATGGCTACACCTTC